This T cell receptor (beta chain) derives from a study of T cell responses to AZD1222 COVID-19 vaccine. About this clone: Its antigen is not known.

Produced via immunoSEQ multiplex PCR; TCRdb's table is partial and in-frame only. The sample lists roughly 200,000 clones, 94% occurring once. Germline CDR1 SEHNR, CDR2 FQNEAQ (reference sequence). V dropped 5 bases and J dropped 7; count of bases not matched to a gene: 6. The CDR3 has 14 residues. The study's findings and limits: No repertoire was sampled before or during the peak T cell response, only after it. Baseline antibody screening turned up just six or seven seropositive AZD1222 recipients. It should be noted that donors were predominantly white British and more often female, and clonal diversity was possibly underestimated. Spike regions recognized by vaccine-associated CD4 TCRs spanned the protein, led by 160-218 and 743-854.

The receptor was isolated from an adult who received the MenACWY meningococcal vaccine as a control. The V gene is TRBV7-9, the J gene TRBJ2-7, with TRBD2 matching over 12 bases. The material sequenced was peripheral blood, taken 28 days after the second dose of the MenACWY control vaccine. For the CDR3, the DNA is TGTGCCAGCAGCGCTAGCGGGAGGGCCTGGGAGCAGTACTTC. This translates into CASSASGRAWEQYF.